Below, 27 T cell receptor beta chains from the same sample are listed, as sequenced in a study of identical twins. TCRdb analysed the 5' RACE reads with MiXCR anew, one entry per CDR3 protein. This sample has 1.5 million to 2 million distinct CDR3 sequences, with about 32% found just once. Sequenced input: cord blood. The receptors shown here come from a newborn girl in good health.

The chain employs TRBV20-1 and TRBJ2-3; tentative D call: TRBD2 (6 bases). The ends were cut back, 6 bases at V and 4 bases at J, with 20 bases in the middle. The CDR3 length is 15 residues. CDR1 and CDR2 from the germline V gene are DFQATT and SNEGSKA (reference sequence). The CDR3 DNA follows: TGCAGTGCCGACGAGTGGGGAGGCGGCCCAGATACGCAGTATTTT. Its translation is CSADEWGGGPDTQYF.

The CDR3 DNA is TGTGCCAGCAGTTGGGACGGAAAGGGAGAGACCCAGTTCTTC. It translates to CASSWDGKGETQFF. The V gene is TRBV12-3 or TRBV12-4, the J gene TRBJ2-5, with D perhaps given as TRBD1 or TRBD2 (5 bases each). The J call is uncertain, as TRBJ2-1 better fits the DNA end. CDR3 size: 14 residues.

This clonotype was counted once. The rearrangement joins TRBV20-1 to TRBJ2-4; 8 bases align to TRBD2. The CDR3 totals 20 residues. Per germline, CDR1 DFQATT and CDR2 SNEGSKA (reference sequence). After removal of 5 bases from V and 1 base from J, the junction contained 22 bases not matched to a gene. As DNA, the CDR3 is TGCAGTGCTGATGGGTACTCCGGGACTAGAAGGGAGGTGGCCAAAAACATTCAGTACTTC. Protein sequence: CSADGYSGTRREVAKNIQYF.

This clonotype was seen a few times. V and J are TRBV5-1 and TRBJ1-4; D is ambiguous. This CDR3 contains 16 residues. Looked up from germline, CDR1 is SGHRS and CDR2 is YFSETQ. Trimming left V 4 bases short and J 3 bases short, with 16 bases between. The CDR3 nucleotides read TGCGCCAGCAGCCCAGACACCCACCTTGCTAATGAAAAACTGTTTTTT. Residues: CASSPDTHLANEKLFF.

The chain links TRBV10-3 to TRBJ2-5; 7 nucleotides align to TRBD1. Germline CDR1 and CDR2: ENHRY and SYGVKD. CDR3 length: 14 residues. J gave up 1 base and V 3 bases, and 2 bases lay outside the gene matches. The CDR3 coding sequence is TGTGCCATCAGTGAAGGGACAGTCCAAGAGACCCAGTACTTC. The encoded protein is CAISEGTVQETQYF.

This clonotype turned up a few times. The chain recombines TRBV28 with TRBJ2-4; 8 bases are a match to TRBD1. This CDR3 contains 15 residues. V lost 5 bases and J lost 15; bases outside the gene matches: 18. Germline V gene lookup returns CDR1 MDHEN and CDR2 SYDVKM. Here the CDR3 reads CASSHREFGQGGMYF. CDR3 nucleotide sequence: TGTGCCAGCAGTCACCGGGAGTTCGGACAGGGAGGAATGTACTTC.

The chain is built from TRBV3-1 and TRBJ2-1; tentative D call: TRBD1 (7 bases). The CDR3 is 14 amino acids. The germline V and J ends were trimmed by 2 bases and 7 bases, with 12 bases remaining between them. CDR1 and CDR2 (germline): LGHDT, YNNKEL (reference sequence). The CDR3 DNA follows: TGTGCCAGCAGCCAACAGGGGGGACAAAATGAGCAGTTCTTC. Its translation is CASSQQGGQNEQFF.

The J gene is TRBJ2-2, the V gene TRBV11-2; a possible D gene is TRBD1 (6 bases). The CDR3 extends over 15 amino acids. Trimming stripped 5 bases from V and 1 base from J, with 11 bases between. Per germline, CDR1 SGHAT and CDR2 FQNNGV. As DNA, the CDR3 is TGTGCCAGCAGCCCCAACAGGGAGAACACCGGGGAGCTGTTTTTT. As protein: CASSPNRENTGELFF.

This clonotype was counted a few times. The chain employs TRBV25-1 and TRBJ2-5; the D is unclear. V was trimmed by 2 bases and J by 0 bases, leaving 19 bases between them. The germline gives CDR1 MGHDK, CDR2 SYGVNS. The length of the CDR3 is 18 residues. CDR3 protein: CASSERPGYSSYQETQYF. The CDR3, as DNA: TGTGCCAGCAGTGAACGCCCTGGCTACTCCTCGTACCAAGAGACCCAGTACTTC.

On this clonotype: This may arise from a read error, as a much more abundant clone is one base away. CDR3 residues: CASSLDRGRSYNEQYF. CDR3 in DNA: TGCGCCAGCAGCTTGGACAGGGGGCGCTCCTACAATGAGCAGTACTTC. The chain is built from TRBV5-1 and TRBJ2-7, with 9 bases fitting TRBD1. The V gene's germline CDR1 is SGHRS and CDR2 YFSETQ. Trimming at V came to 0 bases and at J to 7 bases, leaving 11 bases not matched to a gene. CDR3 length equals 16 residues.

This clonotype was seen at least ten times. This chain links TRBV6-2 or TRBV6-3 with TRBJ2-1; maybe TRBD2 (6 bases). The CDR3 length is 13 residues. Per germline, CDR1 MNHEY and CDR2 SVGEGT. With 11 bases removed from V and 7 bases from J, the gap between germline ends came to 18 bases. CDR3 loop: CAAMASVLNEQFF. The CDR3 DNA follows: TGTGCCGCAATGGCTAGCGTCCTAAATGAGCAGTTCTTC.

This sequence joins TRBV20-1 and TRBJ2-1; 14 positions match TRBD2. The germline gives CDR1 DFQATT, CDR2 SNEGSKA (reference sequence). This CDR3 has 19 residues. Trimming took 3 bases from V and 4 from J; bases not matched to a gene: 14. The CDR3 loop reads CSARGTSGGPGHTYNEQFF. The CDR3 nucleotides read TGCAGTGCTAGGGGGACTAGCGGGGGCCCCGGGCATACTTACAATGAGCAGTTCTTC.

V gene TRBV28 combines with J gene TRBJ2-1, with 10 bases matching TRBD2. Germline CDR1 MDHEN, CDR2 SYDVKM. There are 15 residues in the CDR3. V was pared by 6 bases and J by 7 bases, with 9 bases of the junction left unmatched. In DNA form, the CDR3 reads TGTGCCAGCAGCATAGCGGGAGGATTGGGTAATGAGCAGTTCTTC. Protein sequence: CASSIAGGLGNEQFF. The complete variable domain, with remaining parts taken from reference TRBV28 and TRBJ2-1, reads DVKVTQSSRYLVKRTGEKVFLECVQDMDHENMFWYRQDPGLGLRLIYFSYDVKMKEKGDIPEGYSVSREKKERFSLILESASTNQTSMYLCASSIAGGLGNEQFFGPGTRLTVL.

This chain connects TRBV7-2 to TRBJ2-7; TRBD2 might be the D (5 bases). Germline-derived CDR1 and CDR2 are SGHTA and FQGNSA. Trimming left V 7 bases short and J 4 bases short, with 14 bases between. This CDR3 contains 13 residues. The DNA for the CDR3 is TGTGCCAGCACCCTCGCGACGGGATACGAGCAGTACTTC. Its protein product is CASTLATGYEQYF.

The chain joins TRBV10-3 to TRBJ2-7; 10 bases are shared with TRBD2. This CDR3 is 16 amino acids long. V dropped 3 bases and J dropped 0; count of bases not matched to a gene: 5. Germline values: CDR1 ENHRY, CDR2 SYGVKD. CDR3 nucleotides: TGTGCCATCAGTGACCTAGCGGGGGACTCCTCCTACGAGCAGTACTTC. It yields the protein CAISDLAGDSSYEQYF.

This clonotype was recorded only once. V usage is TRBV4-1 and J usage is TRBJ1-5, with D hard to call. The germline gives CDR1 MGHRA, CDR2 YSYEKL. This CDR3 spans 15 amino acids. Trimming cost V 1 base and J 0 bases, with 7 bases left between them. The chain's CDR3 is CASSQGDYSNQPQHF. In nucleotides, the CDR3 is TGCGCCAGCAGCCAAGGGGATTATAGCAATCAGCCCCAGCATTTT.

The rearrangement joins TRBV20-1 to TRBJ2-3, with 8 bases identical to TRBD1. The CDR3 covers 14 residues. Germline assignment: CDR1 DFQATT and CDR2 SNEGSKA (reference sequence). J lost 2 bases, V lost 7 bases, and 8 bases had no gene match. The CDR3 DNA reads TGCAGTGTTCCAGGGGGCTACGCCACAGATACGCAGTATTTT. This codes for CSVPGGYATDTQYF.

The chain couples TRBV18 to TRBJ2-7; 10 positions agree with TRBD2. The CDR3 covers 15 residues. Germline V gives CDR1 KGHSH, CDR2 LQKENI. V was pared by 3 bases and J by 2 bases, with 4 bases of the junction left unmatched. CDR3 sequence (DNA): TGTGCCAGCTCACCCAACAGCGGGAGGGCCTACGAGCAGTACTTC. Translating it yields CASSPNSGRAYEQYF.

This clonotype was picked up a small number of times. The chain uses TRBV5-1 and TRBJ2-1; D uncertain. The V gene lost 4 bases and the J gene lost 10 bases, with 15 bases spanning the gap. This CDR3 comprises 13 residues. CDR1 SGHRS and CDR2 YFSETQ come from the germline V gene. The CDR3 sequence: CASSHDAVGEQFF. The CDR3 DNA reads as TGCGCCAGCAGCCATGACGCGGTGGGAGAGCAGTTCTTC. The variable domain in full, completed from reference TRBV5-1 and TRBJ2-1, reads KAGVTQTPRYLIKTRGQQVTLSCSPISGHRSVSWYQQTPGQGLQFLFEYFSETQRNKGNFPGRFSGRQFSNSRSEMNVSTLELGDSALYLCASSHDAVGEQFFGPGTRLTVL.

This clonotype was found many times. The V call is TRBV21-1, the J call TRBJ2-7; the D call in the table, TRBD1, was not verified against the DNA. TRBV21-1 is a listed pseudogene. This CDR3 has 17 amino acids. The CDR3 here is CASSNSSGPILHYEQYF. The DNA of the CDR3 is TGTGCCAGCAGCAATTCTTCGGGACCGATACTCCATTACGAGCAGTACTTC.

The chain joins TRBV3-1 to TRBJ2-3; D not certain. The CDR3 consists of 11 residues. Germline loops: CDR1 LGHDT, CDR2 YNNKEL (reference sequence). Trimming stripped 8 bases from V and 5 bases from J, with 8 bases between. The chain's CDR3 is CASASVDTQYF. In nucleotides, the CDR3 is TGTGCCAGCGCGTCAGTAGATACGCAGTATTTT.

The V gene is TRBV5-1, the J gene TRBJ2-5; perhaps TRBD1 as D (6 bases). The CDR3 contains 12 residues. From germline, CDR1 is SGHRS and CDR2 YFSETQ. V was cut by 3 bases and J by 5 bases, with 8 bases left in between. CDR3 sequence reads: CASSYRDETQYF. CDR3 coding DNA: TGCGCCAGCAGCTACAGGGATGAGACCCAGTACTTC.

The V gene is TRBV20-1, the J gene TRBJ1-1; D call uncertain. The germline CDR1 and CDR2 sequences are DFQATT and SNEGSKA (reference sequence). This CDR3 is built from 15 residues. The V end lost 0 bases, the J end lost 4 bases, and 15 bases lay between the germline ends. The chain's CDR3 is CSARDIGRSGTEAFF. CDR3 nucleotide sequence: TGCAGTGCTAGAGATATAGGCAGGAGTGGCACTGAAGCTTTCTTT.

The chain employs TRBV20-1 and TRBJ2-7; maybe TRBD2 (5 bases). Trimming shortened V by 0 bases and J by 6 bases, and 12 bases separated the two germline ends. The CDR3 loop spans 13 amino acids. Germline V gene sequence: CDR1 DFQATT, CDR2 SNEGSKA (reference sequence). Here the CDR3 reads CSARDPSKLEQYF. The CDR3 coding sequence is TGCAGTGCTAGAGATCCTAGCAAGCTCGAGCAGTACTTC.

This chain uses TRBV5-1 with TRBJ2-5, with D tentatively TRBD1 (5 bases). With 3 bases removed from V and 11 bases from J, the gap between germline ends came to 29 bases. From germline, CDR1 is SGHRS and CDR2 YFSETQ. The CDR3 is 17 amino acids. The CDR3 sequence is CASSSELTEFTYNEQYF. DNA for the CDR3: TGCGCCAGCAGCTCCGAGCTGACAGAGTTCACTTACAATGAGCAGTACTTC.

The rearrangement uses TRBV7-2 and TRBJ2-5, with TRBD2 identical over 9 bases. Germline assignment: CDR1 SGHTA and CDR2 FQGNSA. This CDR3 has 17 amino acids. V was pared by 2 bases and J by 2 bases, with 9 bases of the junction left unmatched. The CDR3: CASSLYLTLAGQETQYF. CDR3 nucleotide sequence: TGTGCCAGCAGCTTATACCTTACACTAGCGGGTCAAGAGACCCAGTACTTC. Filled out from reference TRBV7-2 and TRBJ2-5, the complete variable domain reads GAGVSQSPSNKVTEKGKDVELRCDPISGHTALYWYRQSLGQGLEFLIYFQGNSAPDKSGLPSDRFSAERTGGSVSTLTIQRTQQEDSAVYLCASSLYLTLAGQETQYFGPGTRLLVL.

The chain uses TRBV7-9 and TRBJ2-1, with a tentative D call TRBD1 (6 bases). The ends were cut back, 2 bases at V and 4 bases at J, with 30 bases in the middle. This CDR3 has 21 amino acids. Germline V gene data show CDR1 as SEHNR and CDR2 as FQNEAQ (reference sequence). CDR3 DNA sequence: TGTGCCAGCAGCTTAAGGGGGTGGGCTAGCCTAGCCCAACCTACATACAATGAGCAGTTCTTC. Translating it yields CASSLRGWASLAQPTYNEQFF. Based on the CDR3 plus reference TRBV7-9 and TRBJ2-1, the full variable domain is DTGVSQNPRHKITKRGQNVTFRCDPISEHNRLYWYRQTLGQGPEFLTYFQNEAQLEKSRLLSDRFSAERPKGSFSTLEIQRTEQGDSAMYLCASSLRGWASLAQPTYNEQFFGPGTRLTVL.